This T cell receptor beta chain is drawn from a study of control samples from healthy donors and cancer patients. Only in-frame clones appear in the TCRdb table, and some are missing; sequencing was by immunoSEQ multiplex PCR. This table has 150,000 to 200,000 clones, 88% appearing once. In this sample, this clone turned up once. The CDR3 spans 15 residues. The J segment lost 5 bases and the V segment lost 4 bases, leaving 11 bases of the junction unmatched. Germline CDR1 is SGHNT and CDR2 is YYREEE (reference sequence). Sequencing input: blood. The source of this sequence is a man younger than 30 in good health. V usage is TRBV5-4 and J usage is TRBJ2-5; 7 bases map to TRBD1. The CDR3 here is CASSQQTGDGETQYF. CDR3 in DNA: TGTGCCAGCAGCCAGCAAACAGGGGACGGGGAGACCCAGTACTTC.